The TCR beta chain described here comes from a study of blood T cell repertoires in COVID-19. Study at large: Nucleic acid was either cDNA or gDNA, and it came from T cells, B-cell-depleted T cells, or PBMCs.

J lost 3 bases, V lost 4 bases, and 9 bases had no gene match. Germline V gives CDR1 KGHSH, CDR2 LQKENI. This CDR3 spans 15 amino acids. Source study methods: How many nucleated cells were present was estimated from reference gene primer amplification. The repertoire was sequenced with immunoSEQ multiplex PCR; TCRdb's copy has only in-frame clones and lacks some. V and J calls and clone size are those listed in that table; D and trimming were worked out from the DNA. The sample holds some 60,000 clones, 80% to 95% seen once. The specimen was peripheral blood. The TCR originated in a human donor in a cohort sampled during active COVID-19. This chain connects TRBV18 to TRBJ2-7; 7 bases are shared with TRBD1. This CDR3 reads CASSLSGTEVYEQYF. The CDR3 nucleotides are TGTGCCAGCTCACTTTCCGGGACAGAGGTCTACGAGCAGTACTTC.